This TCR beta chain was recovered during a study of cytomegalovirus exposure and HLA in healthy donors. Study-wide results and caveats: According to a subsequent analysis, TCR clusters from the first cohort were inclined to appear together in the 110 or so validation repertoires. The study listed some 160 cytomegalovirus-associated TCR beta chains.

On this clone: Its antigen is not known.

The CDR3 spans 13 residues. J gave up 2 bases and V 8 bases, and 5 bases lay outside the gene matches. CDR1 is ENHRY, CDR2 SYGVKD, per germline. Sequencing was performed with immunoSEQ multiplex PCR; in TCRdb, only in-frame clones are kept and a portion is missing. The repertoire holds about 130,000 clones, with approximately 90% as singletons. Sequenced: PBMCs. The TCR sequence derives from a woman in her twenties or thirties in good health and CMV-seropositive. The V gene is TRBV10-3, the J gene TRBJ2-7, with TRBD2 matching 8 bases. The CDR3 sequence is CAISTSDTYEQYF. CDR3 DNA: TGTGCCATCTCGACTAGCGATACCTACGAGCAGTACTTC.